The following is a TCR beta chain sequence with its context. This entry is derived from a study of blood T cell repertoires in COVID-19. Study-wide context: The origin of the acute and convalescent COVID-19 samples was the United States, Italy and Spain. PBMCs, B-cell-depleted T cells, or T cells provided the cDNA or gDNA that made up the material.

Per the study methods: Reference gene primer amplification in the assay estimated nucleated cell counts. Repertoires were generated with immunoSEQ multiplex PCR, while TCRdb's copy carries only in-frame clones and drops some. V and J calls and clone size follow that table, whereas D and trimming were derived from the DNA. The data contain 76,000 or so clones, roughly four fifths of them singletons. This CDR3 has 15 residues. V lost 8 bases and J 8 bases, leaving 21 bases between the germline ends. The germline gives CDR1 SNHLY, CDR2 FYNNEI. The source is a man aged 45 to 65 with acute or convalescent COVID-19. Sequencing was done on a sample of peripheral blood. The chain recombines TRBV2 with TRBJ1-4; D uncertain. The CDR3 loop is CASHNRLGGGEKLFF. The CDR3 nucleotides are TGTGCCAGCCACAACCGACTTGGTGGCGGAGAAAAACTGTTTTTT.